The clone carrying this TCR beta chain showed up just once. This sample was included in a study of cytomegalovirus exposure and HLA in healthy donors. The CDR3 runs 13 residues. Germline CDR1 and CDR2: SGHDT and YYEEEE. V lost 4 bases and J lost 5, with 12 bases in between. The PCR ran on 60 Vbeta and 13 Jbeta primers. Some clones are missing from TCRdb's copy, which holds only in-frame ones; the method was immunoSEQ multiplex PCR. The table has 55,000 to 80,000 clones, more than 70% seen once. This receptor was taken from a woman aged 35 to 49 in good health and CMV-seropositive. The sample was PBMCs. V usage is TRBV5-6 and J usage is TRBJ1-2; D call uncertain. The CDR3 nucleotides read TGTGCCAGCAGCCTGAACGGACTGTATGGCTACACCTTC. This codes for CASSLNGLYGYTF.